Listed here is a single T cell receptor (beta chain). Study processing details: By means of reference gene primer amplification, nucleated cell counts were estimated. Method: immunoSEQ multiplex PCR; TCRdb's copy keeps in-frame clones and lacks some. V, J and clone size reflect that table, while D and trimming were determined from the DNA. The sample contains over 80,000 clones, approximately 86% of which appear only once. These data belong to a study of blood T cell repertoires in COVID-19. Looking at the study overall: The United States, Italy and Spain were the sources of the acute and convalescent COVID-19 samples. Sources were T cells, B-cell-depleted T cells, or PBMCs; the material itself was cDNA or gDNA.

CDR1 is ENHRY, CDR2 SYGVKD, per germline. The CDR3 covers 15 residues. V lost 4 bases, J lost 4 bases, and 8 bases stayed unmatched. The TCR comes from a man in his fifties with acute or convalescent COVID-19. The sequenced sample consisted of peripheral blood. The chain links TRBV10-3 to TRBJ2-7; 9 bases match TRBD2. CDR3 sequence: CAISGRLADNYEQYF. The CDR3 DNA reads as TGTGCCATCAGTGGGAGACTAGCGGACAATTACGAGCAGTACTTC.